This record covers a single T cell receptor (beta chain). The record originates from a study of shared clonotypes between healthy human individuals. The overall study: CD4 naive cells filled three plates per donor, CD4 memory three, CD8 naive two and CD8 memory one.

Pooled CD45RO+ cells and CCR7-negative CD45RA+ TemRA cells made up CD8 memory. Sorted-subset replicate PCRs used around 200 ng DNA, around 27,000 T cell genomes. Clones were sequenced by immunoSEQ multiplex PCR, and TCRdb holds only the in-frame ones, with some missing. In the table there are under 150,000 clones, 55% to 80% of which are singletons. Germline V gene data show CDR1 as SGHAT and CDR2 as FQNNGV. The CDR3 is 14 amino acids. With 5 bases removed from V and 2 bases from J, the gap between germline ends came to 13 bases. The sample taken for sequencing was memory CD8+ T cells sorted from blood. Subset reported: CD45RO+ cells pooled with CCR7-negative TemRA cells. This rearrangement joins TRBV11-2 to TRBJ2-7; maybe TRBD2 (6 bases). This sequence originates from a woman younger than 45 in good health. The CDR3 protein is CASSPRRGTYEQYF. The CDR3 nucleotides are TGTGCCAGCAGCCCGCGGCGGGGAACCTACGAGCAGTACTTC. The full variable domain, in which reference TRBV11-2 and TRBJ2-7 provide the parts outside the CDR3, is EAGVAQSPRYKIIEKRQSVAFWCNPISGHATLYWYQQILGQGPKLLIQFQNNGVVDDSQLPKDRFSAERLKGVDSTLKIQPAKLEDSAVYLCASSPRRGTYEQYFGPGTRLTVT.